The rows below give T cell receptor beta chains drawn from one sample of a study of OX40 agonist ivuxolimab in advanced cancers. Here immunoSEQ multiplex PCR was the method, and the copy in TCRdb shows in-frame clones only, minus some. The sample carries tens of thousands of clones, 86% recorded once. This sample comprised CD4+ or CD8+ T cells sorted from blood, obtained in a trial of the OX40 agonist ivuxolimab. The receptors here all came from an adult with an advanced solid tumor such as melanoma, head and neck, liver or kidney cancer. Each CDR3 is given with its conserved first and last residue. D genes are given only for firm matches.

CDR3aa,d_gene,v_gene,j_gene
CASSLGQGADTQYF,TRBD1,TRBV5-8,TRBJ2-3
CASSNGRRTGELFF,TRBD2,TRBV5-6,TRBJ2-2
CASSFWDRNTEAFF,TRBD1,TRBV5-4,TRBJ1-1
CASSQDLLANAASSYEQYF,.,TRBV4-1,TRBJ2-7
CASSVAGELFF,.,TRBV14,TRBJ2-2
CASSSRVGETQYF,.,TRBV11-2,TRBJ2-5
CASRGQANTGELFF,TRBD1,TRBV2,TRBJ2-2
CASSNRDSRYEQYF,TRBD1,TRBV7-8,TRBJ2-7
CAALRAGVQETQYF,.,TRBV30,TRBJ2-5
CASSERTPYEQYF,.,TRBV6-5,TRBJ2-7
CASSDKPQGWETQYF,.,TRBV9,TRBJ2-5
CASSLRVGETQYF,.,TRBV5-1,TRBJ2-5
CASSPRRIWPYEQYF,.,TRBV7-9,TRBJ2-7
CASSEGLPGSGIDTQYF,.,TRBV6-1,TRBJ2-3
CASSDSPSGDNEQFF,.,TRBV6-4,TRBJ2-1
CASSQGQGEQETQYF,TRBD1,TRBV4-2,TRBJ2-5
CATRDRSSPLHF,.,TRBV15,TRBJ1-6
CASSVDRGQAEAFF,TRBD1,TRBV27,TRBJ1-1
CASSVGGTSGASTDTQYF,TRBD2,TRBV9,TRBJ2-3
CASSLGPRENTEAFF,.,TRBV5-1,TRBJ1-1
CASSPGTGRVGNTIYF,TRBD1,TRBV7-2,TRBJ1-3
CASSQEPPGGPAFF,.,TRBV4-3,TRBJ1-1
CASSSKKQQYNYGYTF,.,TRBV5-4,TRBJ1-2
CAIKSATGDDTGELFF,TRBD1,TRBV10-3,TRBJ2-2
CASSIRKGQFNSGYTF,.,TRBV19,TRBJ1-2
CASSGTGVEQYF,TRBD1,TRBV7-7,TRBJ2-7
CASSYRRTNTEAFF,.,TRBV6-5,TRBJ1-1
CASSASAGAQETQYF,.,TRBV9,TRBJ2-5
CASRGTGGGNEQFF,TRBD1,TRBV6-5,TRBJ2-1
CASSFSASSNEQFF,.,TRBV7-9,TRBJ2-1
CASSYRTSGEETQYF,TRBD2,TRBV5-1,TRBJ2-5
CASSVPPLGGVGYEQYF,.,TRBV9,TRBJ2-7
CASRGALGQPQHF,.,TRBV6-6,TRBJ1-5
CAWGNREGYEQYF,.,TRBV30,.
CASSWARENQPQHF,.,TRBV2,TRBJ1-5
CASSPGGRGYGYTF,.,TRBV6-6,TRBJ1-2
CASSYSQQNTEAFF,.,TRBV6-6,TRBJ1-1
CASSLSGTGGTEAFF,TRBD1,TRBV27,TRBJ1-1
CASSPGGVNTEAFF,.,TRBV6-4,TRBJ1-1
CASSLGPQRGYTF,.,TRBV5-1,TRBJ1-2
CASSLDGGTRKLFF,.,TRBV7-2,TRBJ1-4
CASSPTRGNEQFF,TRBD1,TRBV7-8,TRBJ2-1
CASSLGYSNQPQHF,.,TRBV7-9,TRBJ1-5
CASSVSSAGGRADTQYF,TRBD2,TRBV9,TRBJ2-3
CASSMGRGKISGDTQYF,.,TRBV19,TRBJ2-3
CASSLQGTTSYEQYF,.,TRBV7-8,TRBJ2-7
CASSPESNYGYTF,.,TRBV2,TRBJ1-2
CASSESLAGGDTQYF,TRBD2,TRBV2,TRBJ2-3
CAWSVGGGSNSPLHF,.,TRBV30,TRBJ1-6
CASSLPPGGETQYF,.,TRBV5-6,TRBJ2-5
CASSFSGGDYNEQFF,.,TRBV7-2,TRBJ2-1
CASSLAGTGTYEQYF,TRBD1,TRBV7-2,TRBJ2-7